The 30 T cell receptor beta chains reported below all come from one sample, sequenced in a study of shared clonotypes between healthy human individuals. Sequencing was performed with immunoSEQ multiplex PCR; in TCRdb, only in-frame clones are kept and a portion is missing. The sample shows about 1 million clones, roughly 80% of them seen only once. Input material: memory CD4+ T cells sorted from blood. Subset specified: CD45RA-negative fraction. All receptors come from a man younger than 35 in good health.

The V and J genes are TRBV30 and TRBJ1-4, with D uncertain. The CDR3 has 13 amino acids. Trimming took 4 bases from V and 4 from J, leaving 10 bases between them. CDR1 and CDR2 from the germline V gene are GTSNPN and SVGIG (reference sequence). In nucleotides, the CDR3 is TGTGCCTGGATGCGCTCTGGTAATGAAAAACTGTTTTTT. As protein: CAWMRSGNEKLFF.

V usage is TRBV6-5 and J usage is TRBJ1-6; TRBD1 matches 8 bases. V shed 8 bases and J 6 bases; nucleotides not matched to a gene: 9. The CDR3 runs 15 residues. Looked up from germline, CDR1 is MNHEY and CDR2 is SVGAGI. The CDR3 reads CASGGTGVSNSPLHF. For the CDR3, the DNA is TGTGCCAGCGGTGGGACAGGTGTGAGTAATTCACCCCTCCACTTT.

This rearrangement joins TRBV5-6 to TRBJ2-1, with TRBD2 identical over 13 bases. This CDR3 is built from 16 residues. Trimming took 6 bases from V and 9 from J; bases not matched to a gene: 12. Looked up from germline, CDR1 is SGHDT and CDR2 is YYEEEE. The CDR3 loop reads CASIFLGLAGSGEQFF. The CDR3 DNA follows: TGTGCCAGCATCTTTTTGGGACTAGCGGGATCTGGTGAGCAGTTCTTC.

This clone showed up just once. The chain uses TRBV5-4 and TRBJ1-2, with D unresolved. Trimming shortened V by 0 bases and J by 1 base, and 7 bases separated the two germline ends. CDR1 and CDR2 from the germline V gene are SGHNT and YYREEE (reference sequence). CDR3 length: 14 amino acids. In nucleotides, the CDR3 is TGTGCCAGCAGCTTGGACCCGGGTAACTATGGCTACACCTTC. Translated: CASSLDPGNYGYTF.

V and J are TRBV6-1 and TRBJ2-1; D is unresolved. This CDR3 contains 15 residues. The ends were cut back, 4 bases at V and 0 bases at J, with 10 bases in the middle. CDR1 is MNHNS, CDR2 SASEGT, per germline. The CDR3 DNA reads as TGTGCCAGCAGTGTACGGCCCTTCTCCTACAATGAGCAGTTCTTC. Translation gives CASSVRPFSYNEQFF.

In its sample, this clone was seen once. This sequence joins TRBV5-1 and TRBJ1-3, with D possibly matching TRBD1 (6 bases). Trimming shortened V by 7 bases and J by 4 bases, and 12 bases separated the two germline ends. This CDR3 has 13 residues. The germline V gene encodes CDR1 SGHRS and CDR2 YFSETQ. CDR3 in amino acids: CASSTGTGNTIYF. As DNA, the CDR3 is TGCGCCAGCTCGACGGGGACAGGAAACACCATATATTTT.

This chain joins TRBV15 and TRBJ2-1; 11 nucleotides agree with TRBD2. The germline gives CDR1 LNHNV, CDR2 YYDKDF (reference sequence). V trimming: 5 bases; J trimming: 3 bases; junction bases outside the gene matches: 3. There are 15 residues in the CDR3. DNA for the CDR3: TGTGCCACCAGCCTCACTAGCGGGGGCTACAATGAGCAGTTCTTC. This translates into CATSLTSGGYNEQFF.

The chain is built from TRBV11-2 and TRBJ1-3; 8 positions agree with TRBD1. This CDR3 has 17 amino acids. Losses at the gene ends were 5 bases for V and 1 base for J; bases not matched to a gene: 10. Germline V gives CDR1 SGHAT, CDR2 FQNNGV. The CDR3 DNA reads as TGTGCCAGCAGCCCCTTACGAGGACAGGGTTCTGGAAACACCATATATTTT. Translated: CASSPLRGQGSGNTIYF. The entire variable domain, with the rest obtained from reference TRBV11-2 and TRBJ1-3, is as follows: EAGVAQSPRYKIIEKRQSVAFWCNPISGHATLYWYQQILGQGPKLLIQFQNNGVVDDSQLPKDRFSAERLKGVDSTLKIQPAKLEDSAVYLCASSPLRGQGSGNTIYFGEGSWLTVV.

For this clone: Other DNA sequences in the same sample also yield this CDR3. The J gene is TRBJ2-1, the V gene TRBV11-2, with 9 bases matching TRBD2. Germline CDR1 is SGHAT and CDR2 is FQNNGV. The CDR3 sequence is 17 residues long. V trimming: 1 base; J trimming: 1 base; junction bases outside the gene matches: 5. Here the CDR3 DNA reads TGTGCCAGCAGCTTAGTAGGGCTAGCGGGGTCCTACAATGAGCAGTTCTTC. This gives the protein CASSLVGLAGSYNEQFF.

This clone occurred a few times. The rearrangement links TRBV18 to TRBJ1-6; no clear D. The CDR3 is made up of 13 amino acids. Between the trimmed V and J ends, which lost 3 bases and 10 bases, there was a span of 10 bases. In germline, CDR1 is KGHSH, CDR2 LQKENI. As DNA, the CDR3 is TGTGCCAGCTCACCGGGGAATAGGTCACCCCTCCACTTT. Translating gives CASSPGNRSPLHF.

Concerning this clone itself: A much bigger clone sits one base away, suggesting this may be a read error. Different DNA sequences within this sample yield the same CDR3. The V call is TRBV30, the J call TRBJ1-4; no clear D gene. The CDR3 totals 16 residues. V was shortened by 0 bases and J by 8 bases, with 19 bases between the two germline ends. Germline CDR1 reads GTSNPN; CDR2 reads SVGIG (reference sequence). The CDR3 DNA is TGTGCCTGGAGTGTTGGTTTATCTGCCTCGGGCGAAAAACTGTTTTTT. Translation: CAWSVGLSASGEKLFF.

The chain carries TRBV29-1 and TRBJ2-7; 7 bases agree with TRBD1. CDR3 length equals 12 residues. The trim removed 7 bases at V and 9 bases at J, leaving 12 bases unmatched. Germline CDR1 SQVTM, CDR2 ANQGSEA. The CDR3 coding sequence is TGCAGCGCTTACGAGACAGGGAAGGGGCAGTACTTC. It is translated as CSAYETGKGQYF.

The rearrangement uses TRBV27 and TRBJ1-1; weak D call: TRBD1 (5 bases). Trimming cost V 5 bases and J 6 bases, with 10 bases left between them. The CDR3 has 12 residues. Germline CDR1 reads MNHEY; CDR2 reads SMNVEV (reference sequence). As DNA, the CDR3 is TGTGCCAGCAGTCCCCGGGGGGCTGAAGCTTTCTTT. It codes for CASSPRGAEAFF.

The rearrangement links TRBV7-2 to TRBJ2-1; TRBD2 matches 8 bases. CDR3 length: 16 amino acids. Trimming took 2 bases from V and 3 from J; bases not matched to a gene: 6. Germline V CDR1 and CDR2: SGHTA, FQGNSA. CDR3 in DNA: TGTGCCAGCAGCTTACTCCGCGGGGGGCACTACAATGAGCAGTTCTTC. This codes for CASSLLRGGHYNEQFF.

The chain links TRBV5-1 to TRBJ1-3; TRBD1 matches at 7 bases. V was clipped by 4 bases and J by 0 bases; unmatched bases: 1. The CDR3 extends over 14 amino acids. The germline gives CDR1 SGHRS, CDR2 YFSETQ. The CDR3 DNA follows: TGCGCCAGCAGCCAGGGGGTCTCTGGAAACACCATATATTTT. It specifies CASSQGVSGNTIYF. The full variable domain, in which reference TRBV5-1 and TRBJ1-3 provide the parts outside the CDR3, is KAGVTQTPRYLIKTRGQQVTLSCSPISGHRSVSWYQQTPGQGLQFLFEYFSETQRNKGNFPGRFSGRQFSNSRSEMNVSTLELGDSALYLCASSQGVSGNTIYFGEGSWLTVV.

This sequence joins TRBV6-1 and TRBJ2-5, with 10 nucleotides matching TRBD2. Per the germline V gene, CDR1 is MNHNS and CDR2 is SASEGT. The CDR3 is made up of 14 amino acids. V lost 4 bases, J lost 5 bases, and 4 bases stayed unmatched. CDR3 region: CASSASGGRETQYF. CDR3 coding DNA: TGTGCCAGCAGTGCTAGCGGGGGCCGGGAGACCCAGTACTTC.

The rearrangement uses TRBV11-3 and TRBJ2-1; no definite D call. V was clipped by 3 bases and J by 2 bases, with 11 bases between them. The CDR3 extends over 15 amino acids. Germline V gene sequence: CDR1 SGHNT, CDR2 YENEEA. The CDR3 region is CASSFGRSTYNEQFF. CDR3 DNA sequence: TGTGCCAGCAGCTTCGGCAGAAGCACCTACAATGAGCAGTTCTTC.

This clone came up once. An end of the junction does not agree with germline; a read error may underlie this. The sample contains more than one DNA sequence encoding this CDR3. This CDR3 reads CAWKGISNTIYF. The DNA of the CDR3 is TGCGCCTGGAAGGGCATCTCAAACACCATATATTTT. The chain links TRBV30 to TRBJ1-3; D remains ambiguous. Germline-derived CDR1 and CDR2 are GTSNPN and SVGIG (reference sequence). The CDR3 covers 12 residues.

DNA of the CDR3: TGCGCCAGCAGCCTCCCTAAGACAGGAAGGAACGAGCAGTACTTC. This translates into CASSLPKTGRNEQYF. The chain uses TRBV5-1 and TRBJ2-7; tentative D call: TRBD1 (6 bases). Trimming stripped 4 bases from V and 5 bases from J, with 19 bases between. The V gene's germline CDR1 is SGHRS and CDR2 YFSETQ. The CDR3 is 15 amino acids.

The genes are TRBV7-2 and TRBJ2-3; 14 bases are a match to TRBD2. The germline gives CDR1 SGHTA, CDR2 FQGNSA. The CDR3 covers 17 residues. J was trimmed by 8 bases and V by 4 bases; bases with no gene match: 11. CDR3 sequence: CASSSRVGLAGGVTQYF. In DNA form, the CDR3 reads TGTGCCAGCAGCTCGCGTGTAGGACTAGCGGGAGGAGTTACGCAGTATTTT.

The chain is built from TRBV2 and TRBJ2-3; D call uncertain. This CDR3 contains 13 residues. Trimming removed 8 bases at V and 2 bases at J, with 11 bases between. Germline CDR1 and CDR2: SNHLY and FYNNEI. The DNA for the CDR3 is TGTGCCAGCGGCACAGCGCTCACAGATACGCAGTATTTT. Protein: CASGTALTDTQYF.

The chain carries TRBV9 and TRBJ2-3, with D unresolved. The length of the CDR3 is 14 residues. With 3 bases removed from V and 2 bases from J, the gap between germline ends came to 10 bases. Per the germline V gene, CDR1 is SGDLS and CDR2 is YYNGEE. In DNA form, the CDR3 reads TGTGCCAGCAGCGCGACCTCACTCACAGATACGCAGTATTTT. Translating it yields CASSATSLTDTQYF. The full variable domain, its missing parts supplied by reference TRBV9 and TRBJ2-3, is DSGVTQTPKHLITATGQRVTLRCSPRSGDLSVYWYQQSLDQGLQFLIQYYNGEERAKGNILERFSAQQFPDLHSELNLSSLELGDSALYFCASSATSLTDTQYFGPGTRLTVL.

This rearrangement joins TRBV2 to TRBJ1-6; D gene unclear. Germline V CDR1 and CDR2: SNHLY, FYNNEI. V lost 4 bases and J lost 9, with 7 bases in between. The CDR3 has 12 residues. CDR3 region: CASSAPVSPLHF. CDR3 nucleotides: TGTGCCAGCAGTGCTCCTGTTTCACCCCTCCACTTT.

This rearrangement joins TRBV5-1 to TRBJ1-2, with D unresolved. Trimming stripped 3 bases from V and 3 bases from J, with 9 bases between. This CDR3 region has 13 residues. Germline CDR1 reads SGHRS; CDR2 reads YFSETQ. The CDR3 bases are TGCGCCAGCAGCTCTGGGCCGGACTATGGCTACACCTTC. It specifies CASSSGPDYGYTF. Complete variable domain (other parts from reference TRBV5-1 and TRBJ1-2): KAGVTQTPRYLIKTRGQQVTLSCSPISGHRSVSWYQQTPGQGLQFLFEYFSETQRNKGNFPGRFSGRQFSNSRSEMNVSTLELGDSALYLCASSSGPDYGYTFGSGTRLTVV.

In nucleotides, the CDR3 is TGTGCCAGCTCACCACAGGGGTTAGCGGATACGCAGTATTTT. Amino acids: CASSPQGLADTQYF. V usage is TRBV18 and J usage is TRBJ2-3; D tentatively reads TRBD1 or TRBD2 (5 bases each). V was shortened by 1 base and J by 6 bases, with 11 bases between the two germline ends. CDR1 and CDR2 (germline): KGHSH, LQKENI. This CDR3 spans 14 amino acids.

This chain connects TRBV6-1 to TRBJ2-3, with unresolved D. This CDR3 comprises 15 residues. Trimming removed 6 bases at V and 1 base at J, with 14 bases between. Germline V CDR1 and CDR2: MNHNS, SASEGT. CDR3 in DNA: TGTGCCAGCAGCCGAGGTCTCACGGGCACAGATACGCAGTATTTT. Encoded protein: CASSRGLTGTDTQYF.

A single count supports this clone. V gene TRBV5-4 combines with J gene TRBJ2-1, with D perhaps matching TRBD2 (6 bases). Deletions cut 4 bases from V and 0 bases from J, with 17 bases between. CDR1 and CDR2 (germline): SGHNT, YYREEE (reference sequence). The CDR3 sequence is 17 residues long. The CDR3 reads CASSPSGGTGSYNEQFF. The CDR3 region has the DNA TGTGCCAGCAGCCCATCAGGTGGGACTGGCTCCTACAATGAGCAGTTCTTC.

This clone has a single count. The chain couples TRBV7-9 to TRBJ1-1, with 8 positions matching TRBD1. From germline, CDR1 is SEHNR and CDR2 FQNEAQ (reference sequence). This CDR3 spans 15 amino acids. V lost 3 bases, J lost 8 bases, and 11 bases stayed unmatched. The chain's CDR3 is CASSFTPGTGFEAFF. CDR3 sequence (DNA): TGTGCCAGCAGCTTTACTCCCGGGACAGGATTCGAAGCTTTCTTT.

The V call is TRBV5-4, the J call TRBJ2-3; D remains ambiguous. CDR1 is SGHNT and CDR2 is YYREEE in the germline V gene (reference sequence). The CDR3 has 13 residues. V was shortened by 3 bases and J by 6 bases, with 11 bases between the two germline ends. The CDR3 coding sequence is TGTGCCAGCAGCTCCACTCCCGGCGATACGCAGTATTTT. Its translation is CASSSTPGDTQYF.

This clone was counted a few times. The rearrangement joins TRBV4-1 to TRBJ2-5; 12 positions match TRBD1. Germline V gives CDR1 MGHRA, CDR2 YSYEKL. The trim removed 4 bases at V and 6 bases at J, leaving 6 bases unmatched. CDR3 length equals 15 residues. The CDR3 here is CASSPGQGAGKTQYF. CDR3 sequence (DNA): TGCGCCAGCAGCCCGGGACAGGGGGCGGGGAAGACCCAGTACTTC.